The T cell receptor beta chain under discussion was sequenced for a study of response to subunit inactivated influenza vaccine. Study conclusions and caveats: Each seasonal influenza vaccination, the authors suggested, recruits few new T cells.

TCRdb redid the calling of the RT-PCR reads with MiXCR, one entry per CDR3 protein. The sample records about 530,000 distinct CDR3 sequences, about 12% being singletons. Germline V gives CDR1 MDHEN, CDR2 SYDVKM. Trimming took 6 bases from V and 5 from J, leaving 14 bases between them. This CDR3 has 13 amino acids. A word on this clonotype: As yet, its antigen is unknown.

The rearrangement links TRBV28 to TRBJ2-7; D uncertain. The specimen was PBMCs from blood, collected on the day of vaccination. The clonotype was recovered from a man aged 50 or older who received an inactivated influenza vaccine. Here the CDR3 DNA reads TGTGCCAGCAGGTTCCCCCTCGCCCACGAGCAGTACTTC. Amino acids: CASRFPLAHEQYF.